The 15 T cell receptor beta chains reported below all come from one sample, sequenced in a study of Graves' ophthalmopathy and Graves' hyperthyroidism (dated by TCRdb to between 2018 and 2020). The data were produced on an Illumina HiSeq 2000. For repertoire sequencing, TCR beta CDR3 regions were amplified from RNA transcripts. The first round was an RT-PCR using HTBI primers with the Qiagen OneStep RT-PCR kit, and this first round was followed by a second-round multiplex PCR, then size selection and purification. The public reads were quality trimmed at Q25 with fastp and then assembled into clones with MiXCR by TCRdb, keeping productive beta chains. Rows with one shared CDR3 protein collapse into an entry with the most common genes and DNA. This sample has 600,000 to 700,000 distinct CDR3 sequences in its table, and 35% to 45% of those were observed once. Of the sample, about 3.3% is held by the ten largest clones.

The sample comprised peripheral blood. The receptors were gathered from an adult man with Graves' ophthalmopathy.

This clonotype appeared a few times. J is TRBJ1-1 and V is TRBV2, with 8 positions matching TRBD1. The V gene's germline CDR1 is SNHLY and CDR2 FYNNEI. The V and J ends lost 6 bases and 5 bases, in that order; junction bases with no gene match: 11. This CDR3 has 15 amino acids. The DNA for the CDR3 is TGTGCCAGCAGCCAAGCAGACAGGGGTCGAACTGAAGCTTTCTTT. Protein sequence: CASSQADRGRTEAFF.

This clonotype has a count of ten or more. Lacking the conserved final phenylalanine or tryptophan, this CDR3 likely reflects a read error. The genes are TRBV5-8 and TRBJ2-5; D unclear. The CDR3 contains 13 residues. Germline lookup yields CDR1 SGHTS and CDR2 YDEGEE. The ends were cut back, 0 bases at V and 3 bases at J, with 6 bases in the middle. This CDR3 is CASSLVPEETQYL. The CDR3 region has the DNA TGTGCCAGCAGCTTGGTGCCAGAAGAGACCCAGTACTTA.

The chain uses TRBV9 and TRBJ1-4, with a weak D call TRBD1 (6 bases). Germline values: CDR1 SGDLS, CDR2 YYNGEE. V was shortened by 5 bases and J by 8 bases, with 19 bases between the two germline ends. The CDR3 has 15 amino acids. CDR3 nucleotide sequence: TGTGCCAGCAGTGAAGTCGGGGGGCGCGGCGAAAAACTGTTTTTT. Its translation: CASSEVGGRGEKLFF.

The V and J genes are TRBV20-1 and TRBJ1-5, with D uncertain. Trimming shortened V by 3 bases and J by 6 bases, and 12 bases separated the two germline ends. Germline V lookup: CDR1 DFQATT, CDR2 SNEGSKA (reference sequence). The CDR3 extends over 13 amino acids. The CDR3 sequence: CSASQDGIQPQHF. The CDR3 region has the DNA TGCAGTGCTAGCCAGGACGGCATTCAGCCCCAGCATTTT.

This clonotype was observed at least ten times. This rearrangement joins TRBV2 to TRBJ1-3; weak D call: TRBD1 (6 bases). Germline values: CDR1 SNHLY, CDR2 FYNNEI. V lost 1 base and J lost 4, with 8 bases in between. The CDR3 consists of 14 residues. The CDR3 is CASSEGTVGNTIYF. CDR3 DNA: TGTGCCAGCAGTGAAGGGACAGTAGGAAACACCATATATTTT.

V and J are TRBV2 and TRBJ1-5, with 9 positions matching TRBD1. Trimming removed 3 bases from V and 11 bases from J; junction bases left unmatched: 17. The CDR3 totals 17 residues. The germline CDR1 and CDR2 sequences are SNHLY and FYNNEI. This chain's CDR3 is CASSESLPGQGGETQHF. DNA of the CDR3: TGTGCCAGCAGTGAGTCCCTGCCGGGACAGGGTGGAGAGACCCAGCATTTT.

This clonotype was detected a few times. A much larger clone differs from this one at a single base, so this may be a read error. This chain uses TRBV7-6 with TRBJ2-5, with D uncertain. V was pared by 5 bases and J by 5 bases, with 18 bases between. Germline V lookup: CDR1 SGHVS, CDR2 FNYEAQ. This CDR3 is 15 amino acids long. CDR3 nucleotides: TGTGCCAGCAGCACTTGGCCCGACAAGGGTGAGACCCAGTACTTC. This codes for CASSTWPDKGETQYF.

The table lists this clonotype with many counts. The chain combines TRBV9 with TRBJ2-7; possible D gene TRBD2, 5 bases. This CDR3 has 17 residues. Germline assignment: CDR1 SGDLS and CDR2 YYNGEE. Trimming shortened V by 0 bases and J by 7 bases, and 23 bases separated the two germline ends. This CDR3 reads CASSVDPLALPGVEQYF. The CDR3 bases are TGTGCCAGCAGCGTAGACCCCCTAGCCCTACCTGGGGTAGAGCAGTACTTC.

The table lists this clonotype with a few counts. The chain recombines TRBV20-1 with TRBJ2-5, with a possible D match to TRBD2 (5 bases). With 6 bases removed from V and 1 base from J, the gap between germline ends came to 15 bases. This CDR3 has 14 amino acids. Germline V gene lookup returns CDR1 DFQATT and CDR2 SNEGSKA (reference sequence). In DNA, the CDR3 is TGCAGTGCCACCGTGGGTGGAGGCCAAGAGACCCAGTACTTC. It specifies CSATVGGGQETQYF.

As for this clonotype: A clone one base away is much larger, so this may be a read error. This chain joins TRBV10-3 and TRBJ2-5; D gene uncertain. V dropped 10 bases and J dropped 1 base, with 16 bases sitting between them. The germline V gene has CDR1 ENHRY and CDR2 SYGVKD. CDR3 length equals 14 residues. The CDR3 reads CATSVSRFQETQYF. The CDR3 DNA sequence: TGTGCCACCAGCGTCTCGCGATTCCAAGAGACCCAGTACTTC.

This clonotype was seen once. As DNA, the CDR3 is TGTGCCAGCAGCGTTACTAGCGCCGGGGATAAACAGCCCCAGCATTTT. Translation gives CASSVTSAGDKQPQHF. The chain is built from TRBV7-9 and TRBJ1-5; D is undetermined. The germline CDR1 and CDR2 sequences are SEHNR and FQNEAQ (reference sequence). This CDR3 region has 16 residues. V was cut by 5 bases and J by 7 bases, with 21 bases left in between.

This clonotype occurred many times. The chain couples TRBV12-3 or TRBV12-4 to TRBJ1-2; no reliable D call. The V and J ends lost 3 bases and 4 bases respectively, with 12 bases between them. CDR3 size: 14 residues. DNA of the CDR3: TGTGCCAGCAGTTTTTTTCTGGTGGGCTATGGCTACACCTTC. Its translation is CASSFFLVGYGYTF.

As regards this clonotype: Since a much larger clone is just one base distant, this may be a read error. This sequence joins TRBV5-1 and TRBJ2-7; D is possibly TRBD2 (6 bases). The CDR3 is 13 amino acids. Germline V CDR1 and CDR2: SGHRS, YFSETQ. The CDR3: CAGSPPGEYEQYF. CDR3 nucleotide sequence: TGCGCCGGCAGCCCGCCGGGGGAGTACGAGCAGTACTTC.

This clonotype was found many times. The genes are TRBV7-9 and TRBJ1-2, with D unresolved. Germline lookup yields CDR1 SEHNR and CDR2 FQNEAQ (reference sequence). The CDR3 is 13 amino acids. Trimming left V 3 bases short and J 1 base short, with 6 bases between. The CDR3 DNA reads as TGTGCCAGCAGCTTGAACCTTAACTATGGCTACACCTTC. Encoded protein: CASSLNLNYGYTF.

This clonotype was picked up many times. A clone one base away is much larger, so this may be a read error. In DNA form, the CDR3 reads TGTGCCAGCAGCTTATGGGACAATCAGCCCCAGCATTTT. Amino acids: CASSLWDNQPQHF. The rearrangement links TRBV7-9 to TRBJ1-5; D gene uncertain. Trimming removed 2 bases from V and 3 bases from J, with 5 bases in between. Germline assignment: CDR1 SEHNR and CDR2 FQNEAQ (reference sequence). CDR3 size: 13 residues.